Sequencing of this T cell receptor (beta chain) was carried out in a study of blood T cell repertoires in COVID-19. The wider study: The cDNA or gDNA used as material had been derived from T cells, B-cell-depleted T cells, or PBMCs.

This clone was seen a few times. Enrolled through a virtual design, the participants were between roughly 18 and 89 years of age and came from 24 US areas. CDR1 and CDR2 from the germline V gene are LNHDA and SQIVND (reference sequence). The ends lost 7 bases at V and 4 bases at J; junction bases unmatched: 13. The CDR3 runs to 16 residues. The authors' processing: Estimates of nucleated cell counts were drawn from the amplification of reference gene primers. Profiling relied on immunoSEQ multiplex PCR, and the TCRdb table lists in-frame clones only, not all of them. The V and J calls and clone size are taken from that table; D and trimming were inferred from the DNA. The table records a few hundred thousand clones, about 90% of them present only once.

This receptor was obtained from a woman younger than 45 who had recovered from COVID-19. Sequenced sample: PBMCs or T cells enriched from blood (not recorded which). V gene TRBV19 combines with J gene TRBJ1-5, with TRBD1 identical over 7 bases. This CDR3 is CASTPVLRDSNQPQHF. DNA of the CDR3: TGTGCCAGTACCCCCGTTCTACGGGACAGTAATCAGCCCCAGCATTTT.